This TCR beta chain was obtained from a study of cytomegalovirus exposure and HLA in healthy donors (dated by TCRdb to between 2016 and 2019). Turning to the overall study: According to an earlier analysis of 550 to 750 of the donors, about 190 million T cells yielded some 110 million unique TCR beta sequences and about 300 Gb of sequence data. An early release that covered approximately 600 HLA-typed donors contained approximately 320 gigabases of sequencing data and around 80 million unique TCR sequences. Among the roughly 380 genotyped donors, around 81% belonged to the genetic ancestry cluster associated with self-reported Caucasian donors. The study aimed to test whether cataloging public T cell receptors could reveal signatures of past pathogen exposure. The study used immunosequencing to profile the T cell repertoires of approximately 640 subjects and linked those repertoires to cytomegalovirus serostatus. Besides the first cohort of 666 subjects, a separate validation cohort made up of 95 to 150 different subjects was used. The study combined high-throughput TCR immunosequencing, statistical association of individual TCRs with disease status, and machine learning to predict cytomegalovirus infection status. In a later analysis, previously published TCR beta repertoires from about 670 donors were re-analyzed and high-resolution HLA genotyping was added so that TCR occurrence patterns could be studied. In the later analysis, no new phenotypic data were used to find candidate immune exposures; instead, reliance was placed on TCR beta sequences and their occurrence across donors. In an earlier analysis of 587 of the donors, high-throughput TCR beta sequencing was used to judge whether each TCR beta V gene segment behaved as functional or pseudogenic. Donor age, sex, ethnicity and CMV serostatus were compiled alongside the repertoire data. A later genetic analysis took genome-wide SNP genotypes for 398 of the 666 donors and used that subset as a discovery cohort. Every discovery cohort repertoire had been produced on one sequencing platform. HLA typing included class I and class II loci at four-digit resolution. The number of typed donors differed by locus: about 629-630 for A, B, C, DRB1 and DQB1; approximately 540 for DQA1; 606 for DPA1; and 400 to 480 for DPB1. Because of strong linkage in the cohort, five DR-DQ haplotypes were treated as single units for association and clustering. On average, about 200,000 unique TCR beta nucleotide sequences were sequenced per donor among a few hundred genotyped donors of the cohort, with roughly 18% of those sequences being non-productive. Results and caveats for the whole study, not just this receptor: A later genetic analysis reported fewer N-insertions in productive TCRs among donors in an Asian-associated ancestry cluster than the approximately 700-donor mean. An association between a missense DCLRE1C variant and V-gene and J-gene trimming of TCR beta chains was found in a later genetic analysis and replicated in an independent cohort. In an earlier analysis of a few hundred of the donors, most TCR beta V segments were observed in productive rearrangements about 87% or about 30% of the time, broadly matching IMGT annotations. Because the 87-base-pair reads could not distinguish some IMGT-functional V segments, including TRBV6-2 and TRBV6-3, those segments were excluded. For the cohort, immune exposure information was limited to CMV serostatus. HLA typing was unavailable for some donors at each locus, so association tests used only the typed subset. In a later analysis, HLA-associated TCR beta chains showed more clonal expansion and lower generation probabilities than non-associated chains that were equally common. When HLA alleles, especially DR and DQ, strongly co-occurred, TCR associations were difficult to assign to individual alleles. While some public TCRs were present in many individuals, most TCR sequences turned up only very rarely across donors. Several of the top co-occurrence clusters appeared to be linked to parvovirus B19, influenza, CMV and Epstein-Barr virus, according to a later analysis. In this cohort, only TCR beta chains were sequenced, and detectable features were limited by the absence of alpha or paired-chain data. Presence/absence analyses assumed roughly uniform sequencing depth across donors, an assumption that may not hold. Correlated functional status among segregating V segments might reflect linkage disequilibrium, but an unknown experimental factor could not be ruled out. The study listed over 150 TCR beta chains as associated with cytomegalovirus. In both the original and validation cohorts, the classifier was reported to diagnose cytomegalovirus status with high specificity and sensitivity. Specific HLA alleles were associated with roughly 16,000 TCR beta sequences at a false discovery rate of 0.05 in a later analysis. Over 15 rarely observed V segments, including chromosome 9 orphons, were excluded from the earlier analysis of approximately 500 of the donors because counts were too low. A cluster of highly shared sequence variants was judged likely to be a technical artifact of the sequencing pipeline. A few of the identified cytomegalovirus-associated TCR beta chains were confirmed in vitro to be specific for cytomegalovirus antigens. According to a later analysis, TCR association rates differed among HLA loci, with DRB1 alleles showing the most associated TCRs and HLA-C alleles showing the fewest. It was suggested by the authors that the approach could potentially be generalized to other disease states and immunological phenotypes. In a later analysis, most CMV-associated TCR beta chains were found to appear HLA-restricted, with HLA associations seemingly driven largely by CMV exposure. A further reported finding was that TCR beta sequences accurately predicted the HLA-A and HLA-B alleles for most subjects in the first cohort.

V loses 4 bases at its end and J loses 2 bases; junction bases beyond the gene matches: 0. Spanning cysteine to phenylalanine, the CDR3 consists of 14 amino acids. The only DNA kept is the CDR3, 42 bases in frame from the first base. CDR1 and CDR2, looked up from the germline V gene, are SGHDT and YYEEEE. The library relied on the immunoSEQ multiplex PCR assay. A mixture of 60 forward primers for TCR Vbeta segments and 13 reverse primers for TCR Jbeta segments was used in the multiplex PCR. A multiplex PCR assay on genomic DNA amplified the CDR3 region of rearranged TCR beta genes. The Illumina HiSeq System was used to sequence the amplified TCR beta libraries as 87-base-pair reads. In the original analysis: A later analysis tallied 75 million to 85 million unique TCR beta chains across the 650 to 750 repertoires, and about 12 million of those chains were shared by two or more donors. Raw reads were error-corrected and collapsed into unique sequences with a nearest-neighbor algorithm that merged closely related sequences to remove PCR and sequencing errors. To assign V, D and J gene segments, CDR3 sequences were aligned to IMGT reference sequences. For a sequence to be retained, a match of at least six nucleotides to both a V gene segment and a J gene segment was required. Rearrangements were classified as productive when the CDR3 lacked stop codons and remained in frame with V and J, and all other rearrangements were classified as non-productive. Following IMGT convention, CDR3 was defined as the stretch from the second conserved V-encoded cysteine to the conserved J-encoded phenylalanine. Sequences without an unambiguous match to a single V gene segment were excluded from the earlier analysis of several hundred of the donors. An earlier analysis of a few hundred of the donors called V segments functional above 56.7% productive rearrangements and segregating when the between-donor standard deviation exceeded 5%. To diagnose cytomegalovirus status from the catalog of TCR beta chain sequences, a statistical classification framework was built. V and J gene assignment, in a later analysis, came from comparing TCR nucleotide sequences with IMGT/GENE-DB human TR gene sequences. The TCRdist pipeline was used in a later analysis to assign CDR3 sequences and most-parsimonious VDJ recombination scenarios. A later analysis defined each TCR beta chain by its CDR3 amino acid sequence plus V-gene family, and excluded reads lacking a unique V-gene family. A later analysis removed 500 to 600 highly shared, low-generation-probability nucleotide sequences to deal with suspected cross-contamination and a sequencing artifact. In a later analysis, a clonal expansion index was calculated for each public chain from normalized within-repertoire ranks of inferred template counts. In a later analysis, generation probabilities were computed using a VDJ recombination model fitted to out-of-frame rearrangements, and the results were checked against IGoR. In a later analysis, hypergeometric tests were used to score TCR-TCR, TCR-HLA and TCR-CMV co-occurrence, with a repertoire-size bias correction applied to TCR pairs. False discovery rates were estimated in a later analysis by permuting HLA or CMV assignments 20 times. A later analysis grouped co-occurring TCRs with DBSCAN, adding TCRdist sequence similarity when clustering within HLA-allele-positive subsets. Repertoires with fewer than 30,000 or more than 120,000 public chains were left out of co-occurrence clustering, as were about 5 repertoires with anomalous nucleotide sharing. TCRdb's version of the immuneACCESS table is confined to in-frame rearrangements and falls short of the full clone set. An unresolved V gene accounts for under half of the shortfall where checked; the remainder is of unknown origin. V and J calls and clone size come straight from that table; D and trimming were deduced from the DNA. The sample table gives tens of thousands of clones. The biggest ten clones account for 12% of the sample.

In regard to this clone: Its antigen is not yet known.

The cohort comprised 710 or so healthy bone marrow donors. Cohort members were all nominally healthy when sampled, although unrecorded immune exposures were likely present. The donor tested CMV seropositive, placing the donor among the 289 seropositive members of the cohort. Each donor provided a peripheral blood sample, and peripheral blood mononuclear cells were used for TCR beta sequencing. The Qiagen DNeasy Blood Extraction Kit was used to extract genomic DNA from the blood cell samples. The V gene is TRBV5-6 and the J gene is TRBJ1-2, with 12 junctional bases fitting TRBD1. Material: PBMCs. The receptor was derived from a woman aged 30 to 39 in good health and CMV-seropositive. The nucleotide sequence is TGTGCCAGCAGCGGGACAGGGGGCAACTATGGCTACACCTTC. This yields the protein CASSGTGGNYGYTF.